This passage covers 24 T cell receptor beta chains from one sample sequenced in a study of neurological immune-mediated disorders. TCRdb called the 5' RACE reads again in MiXCR, with one record for every CDR3 protein. The repertoire holds 15,000 to 25,000 distinct CDR3 sequences, with 7.5% as singletons. Specimen: CD8+ T cells from blood. These receptor sequences come from a woman aged 30 to 39 with HTLV-1-associated myelopathy (HAM/TSP).

This clonotype was seen many times. The chain employs TRBV20-1 and TRBJ2-1; TRBD1 aligns across 10 bases. Germline assignment: CDR1 DFQATT and CDR2 SNEGSKA (reference sequence). With 5 bases clipped from V and 9 bases from J, the junction kept 13 bases outside the gene matches. CDR3 size: 15 residues. Written as DNA, the CDR3 is TGCAGTGCTGGACCGGGACAGGGGTCGCACGGTGAGCAGTTCTTC. Protein sequence: CSAGPGQGSHGEQFF.

This clonotype was seen many times. V gene TRBV29-1 combines with J gene TRBJ1-2, with D perhaps TRBD1 (5 bases). The V and J ends lost 4 bases and 4 bases respectively, with 10 bases between them. The length of the CDR3 is 12 residues. Per the germline V gene, CDR1 is SQVTM and CDR2 is ANQGSEA. The CDR3 region is CSVVGEGYGYTF. The CDR3 DNA is TGCAGCGTTGTGGGGGAGGGCTATGGCTACACCTTC.

Ten or more counts support this clonotype. The V call is TRBV10-3, the J call TRBJ2-7; D is perhaps TRBD1 or TRBD2 (5 bases each). The CDR3 is made up of 15 amino acids. The germline V gene has CDR1 ENHRY and CDR2 SYGVKD. Trimming left V 0 bases short and J 4 bases short, with 13 bases between. DNA of the CDR3: TGTGCCATCAGTGAGTCGATGACGGGGACGTACGAGCAGTACTTC. Protein sequence: CAISESMTGTYEQYF.

Many counts were recorded for this clonotype. The V gene is TRBV19, the J gene TRBJ1-5; the D is unclear. CDR3 length: 12 residues. Germline lookup yields CDR1 LNHDA and CDR2 SQIVND (reference sequence). V was pared by 7 bases and J by 1 base, with 5 bases between. Here the CDR3 reads CASKYSNQPQHF. CDR3 DNA sequence: TGTGCCAGTAAGTACAGCAATCAGCCCCAGCATTTT.

The CDR3 region has the DNA TGTGCCAGCAGTGACTCCGGGACAGAGCACACCGGGGAGCTGTTTTTT. Encoded protein: CASSDSGTEHTGELFF. The genes are TRBV6-4 and TRBJ2-2; 7 bases are shared with TRBD1. Germline values: CDR1 MRHNA, CDR2 SNTAGT. The J segment lost 3 bases and the V segment lost 0 bases, leaving 4 bases of the junction unmatched. The CDR3 runs 16 residues.

This clonotype was observed at least ten times. The V and J genes are TRBV12-3 or TRBV12-4 and TRBJ2-7; D unclear. The V and J ends lost 6 bases and 4 bases respectively, with 13 bases between them. CDR3 size: 13 residues. CDR3 coding DNA: TGTGCCAGCAGCCGCGGCCCCGGGTACGAGCAGTACTTC. Its translation is CASSRGPGYEQYF.

This clonotype was found many times. This chain links TRBV6-4 with TRBJ2-3; unclear D gene. CDR3 length equals 13 residues. Germline CDR1 and CDR2: MRHNA and SNTAGT. The germline V and J ends were trimmed by 4 bases and 2 bases, with 7 bases remaining between them. CDR3 DNA sequence: TGTGCCAGCAGTGCTAGAGTCACAGATACGCAGTATTTT. This translates into CASSARVTDTQYF.

At least ten counts were recorded for this clonotype. The chain combines TRBV20-1 with TRBJ2-2, with D perhaps TRBD2 (6 bases). V lost 4 bases, J lost 1 base, and 7 bases lay in between. Germline assignment: CDR1 DFQATT and CDR2 SNEGSKA (reference sequence). This CDR3 has 13 amino acids. As DNA, the CDR3 is TGCAGTGCTAATAGCGGGAACACCGGGGAGCTGTTTTTT. It encodes CSANSGNTGELFF.

This clonotype was seen at least ten times. The J gene is TRBJ2-7, the V gene TRBV6-5; the D gene is possibly TRBD1 (5 bases). Deletions cut 0 bases from V and 3 bases from J, with 6 bases between. The V gene's germline CDR1 is MNHEY and CDR2 SVGAGI. The CDR3 totals 13 residues. Written as DNA, the CDR3 is TGTGCCAGCAGTTACTCTAGGGGCTACGAGCAGTACTTC. Translating gives CASSYSRGYEQYF.

The table lists this clonotype with many counts. This sequence joins TRBV7-2 and TRBJ2-2; possibly TRBD1 or TRBD2 for D (5 bases each). V lost 2 bases and J lost 4, with 11 bases in between. This CDR3 region has 15 residues. Germline-derived CDR1 and CDR2 are SGHTA and FQGNSA. CDR3 DNA sequence: TGTGCCAGCAGCTTATACGGGGCAGGCACCGGGGAGCTGTTTTTT. Protein: CASSLYGAGTGELFF.

This clonotype was seen repeatedly, ten times or more. The J gene is TRBJ2-3, the V gene TRBV7-6; D is unresolved. The CDR3 has 15 amino acids. Germline assignment: CDR1 SGHVS and CDR2 FNYEAQ. Deletions cut 1 base from V and 4 bases from J, with 12 bases between. CDR3 DNA sequence: TGTGCCAGCAGCTTAGGTTATCTTGAGGCAGATACGCAGTATTTT. This gives the protein CASSLGYLEADTQYF.

By its share, this clonotype is medium-sized. This rearrangement joins TRBV5-1 to TRBJ2-3; TRBD2 might be the D (5 bases). This CDR3 region has 14 residues. Germline assignment: CDR1 SGHRS and CDR2 YFSETQ. Trimming took 4 bases from V and 3 from J, leaving 12 bases between them. CDR3 bases: TGCGCCAGCAGCCGAACTAGAGGAACAGATACGCAGTATTTT. Translating it yields CASSRTRGTDTQYF.

This clonotype has ten or more counts. J is TRBJ1-1 and V is TRBV7-9, with D tentatively TRBD1 (5 bases). The V end was cut by 5 bases, the J end by 3 bases, with 16 bases between. CDR3 length equals 15 residues. CDR1 and CDR2 from the germline V gene are SEHNR and FQNEAQ (reference sequence). The CDR3 bases are TGTGCCAGCAGCGGAGGGACCTCTGGTTACACTGAAGCTTTCTTT. It encodes CASSGGTSGYTEAFF.

This clonotype came up many times. V gene TRBV3-1 combines with J gene TRBJ2-3; 10 bases match TRBD2. This CDR3 is built from 20 residues. Germline trimming cut 0 bases from V and 2 bases from J; bases unmatched to any gene: 14. CDR1 is LGHDT and CDR2 is YNNKEL in the germline V gene (reference sequence). This CDR3 is CASSQDIIAGGPTDTDTQYF. CDR3 in DNA: TGTGCCAGCAGCCAAGATATTATAGCGGGGGGACCCACCGACACAGATACGCAGTATTTT.

This clonotype was counted many times. The V call is TRBV6-6, the J call TRBJ2-2, with D maybe TRBD1 (6 bases). The length of the CDR3 is 18 residues. Germline V gene sequence: CDR1 MNHNY, CDR2 SVGAGI (reference sequence). Trimming left V 6 bases short and J 0 bases short, with 20 bases between. The CDR3 DNA reads TGTGCCAGCAGGCCAAAGACCGGGACAAGAACGAACACCGGGGAGCTGTTTTTT. This translates into CASRPKTGTRTNTGELFF.

In this sample, this clonotype turned up once. The chain links TRBV9 to TRBJ2-1; D unresolved. CDR1 SGDLS and CDR2 YYNGEE come from the germline V gene. V shed 0 bases and J shed 4 bases, with 8 bases lying between them. The CDR3 is made up of 14 amino acids. CDR3 in amino acids: CASSVASNYNEQFF. The CDR3 coding sequence is TGTGCCAGCAGCGTAGCTTCCAATTACAATGAGCAGTTCTTC.

Many counts were recorded for this clonotype. The rearrangement uses TRBV5-1 and TRBJ1-5; no definite D call. V was trimmed by 1 base and J by 6 bases, leaving 8 bases between them. CDR1 is SGHRS, CDR2 YFSETQ, per germline. The CDR3 is made up of 13 amino acids. The CDR3 coding sequence is TGCGCCAGCAGCTTGTCCGTGGGTCAGCCCCAGCATTTT. It translates to CASSLSVGQPQHF.

This clonotype showed up many times. The chain links TRBV7-9 to TRBJ1-2, with D unclear. CDR1 and CDR2 from the germline V gene are SEHNR and FQNEAQ (reference sequence). V was clipped by 4 bases and J by 4 bases, with 19 bases between them. The CDR3 spans 16 residues. Here the CDR3 DNA reads TGTGCCAGCAGCTACAAGAGGCGGGGTTGGGGCTATGGCTACACCTTC. Translated: CASSYKRRGWGYGYTF.

The sample holds many counts of this clonotype. The CDR3 sequence is CSAQGYQRGGATQGDTQYF. The CDR3 DNA is TGCAGTGCCCAGGGCTACCAACGTGGCGGGGCCACTCAGGGAGATACGCAGTATTTT. V is TRBV20-1 and J is TRBJ2-3, with D tentatively TRBD2 (6 bases). The CDR3 is made up of 19 amino acids. V lost 6 bases to trimming and J lost 5 bases, with 33 bases between them. Germline lookup yields CDR1 DFQATT and CDR2 SNEGSKA (reference sequence).

This clonotype was found many times. The chain joins TRBV20-1 to TRBJ2-3; the D gene is possibly TRBD2 (6 bases). The ends were cut back, 1 base at V and 2 bases at J, with 19 bases in the middle. The CDR3 runs 17 residues. CDR1 is DFQATT and CDR2 is SNEGSKA in the germline V gene (reference sequence). The CDR3 protein is CSARAGDRTPNTDTQYF. CDR3 bases: TGCAGTGCTAGAGCGGGGGACCGAACCCCTAACACAGATACGCAGTATTTT.

This clonotype was detected many times. This rearrangement joins TRBV29-1 to TRBJ1-1; tentative D call: TRBD1 (5 bases). This CDR3 contains 10 residues. V shed 3 bases and J shed 9 bases, with 8 bases lying between them. Germline V gene sequence: CDR1 SQVTM, CDR2 ANQGSEA. The CDR3 loop reads CSVEGLQAFF. The CDR3 region has the DNA TGCAGCGTTGAGGGACTCCAAGCTTTCTTT.

This clonotype was counted ten times or more. The chain couples TRBV2 to TRBJ2-2; the D gene is possibly TRBD1 (5 bases). Germline V gives CDR1 SNHLY, CDR2 FYNNEI. Between the trimmed V and J ends, which lost 1 base and 1 base, there was a span of 10 bases. This CDR3 is 16 amino acids long. CDR3 coding DNA: TGTGCCAGCAGTGAAGATGGGGCCCAGAACACCGGGGAGCTGTTTTTT. The encoded protein is CASSEDGAQNTGELFF. The complete variable domain, with remaining parts taken from reference TRBV2 and TRBJ2-2, reads EPEVTQTPSHQVTQMGQEVILRCVPISNHLYFYWYRQILGQKVEFLVSFYNNEISEKSEIFDDQFSVERPDGSNFTLKIRSTKLEDSAMYFCASSEDGAQNTGELFFGEGSRLTVL.

The CDR3 DNA reads TGTGCCAGCAGCCTTTCTAGTGTCGGGGAGCTGTTTTTT. This codes for CASSLSSVGELFF. This chain connects TRBV7-7 to TRBJ2-2; D not certain. The CDR3 loop spans 13 amino acids. V was trimmed by 5 bases and J by 7 bases, leaving 11 bases between them. CDR1 is SSHAT and CDR2 is FNYEAQ in the germline V gene (reference sequence).

At least ten counts were recorded for this clonotype. The chain recombines TRBV2 with TRBJ2-7; D is unresolved. Germline CDR1 SNHLY, CDR2 FYNNEI. Trimming pared 1 base from V and 2 bases from J, leaving 9 bases between. The length of the CDR3 is 14 residues. The chain's CDR3 is CASSEDSRTYEQYF. Here the CDR3 DNA reads TGTGCCAGCAGTGAAGACTCGAGGACCTACGAGCAGTACTTC.